These 18 T cell receptor beta chains were sequenced from one sample in a study of cytomegalovirus exposure and HLA in healthy donors. This PCR relied on a set of 60 Vbeta primers and 13 Jbeta primers. Sequenced by immunoSEQ multiplex PCR; TCRdb stores in-frame clones only, minus some. This repertoire includes approximately 80,000 clones. Sequences were obtained from PBMCs. The source is a woman between 25 and 40 years old in good health and CMV-seronegative.

CDR3 sequence (DNA): TGTGCCAGTAGTTTGCAGGGGGACTATGGCTACACCTTC. This encodes CASSLQGDYGYTF. The rearrangement links TRBV19 to TRBJ1-2, with TRBD1 matching 7 bases. J gave up 3 bases and V 5 bases, and 3 bases lay outside the gene matches. There are 13 residues in the CDR3. The germline V gene has CDR1 LNHDA and CDR2 SQIVND (reference sequence).

The V gene is TRBV2, the J gene TRBJ2-1; D is unresolved. V lost 2 bases and J 3 bases, leaving 14 bases between the germline ends. Germline CDR1 is SNHLY and CDR2 is FYNNEI. CDR3 size: 16 residues. CDR3 in DNA: TGTGCCAGCAGTGAATCCTCCGCGGTGGGCTACAATGAGCAGTTCTTC. Its translation is CASSESSAVGYNEQFF.

The chain uses TRBV30 and TRBJ1-5; D is perhaps TRBD1 (6 bases). Per germline, CDR1 GTSNPN and CDR2 SVGIG (reference sequence). The CDR3 runs 15 residues. Trimming took 0 bases from V and 0 from J, leaving 9 bases between them. The CDR3, as DNA: TGTGCCTGGAGTGTTTCAGGGGTTAGCAATCAGCCCCAGCATTTT. Translating gives CAWSVSGVSNQPQHF.

This chain links TRBV25-1 with TRBJ2-7; 8 bases are a match to TRBD1. The length of the CDR3 is 14 residues. CDR1 is MGHDK and CDR2 is SYGVNS in the germline V gene. The J segment lost 4 bases and the V segment lost 4 bases, leaving 6 bases of the junction unmatched. CDR3 nucleotide sequence: TGTGCCAGCAGTGCCTCGGGACAGGCTTACGAGCAGTACTTC. Encoded protein: CASSASGQAYEQYF.

The CDR3 protein is CASSPGTRTGSYEQYF. Here the CDR3 DNA reads TGTGCCAGCTCACCCGGAACAAGGACAGGGTCTTACGAGCAGTACTTC. This chain links TRBV18 with TRBJ2-7, with 8 bases aligning to TRBD1. Germline V gene data show CDR1 as KGHSH and CDR2 as LQKENI. The CDR3 runs 16 residues. V lost 3 bases, J lost 4 bases, and 11 bases stayed unmatched. Full variable domain (missing parts from reference TRBV18 and TRBJ2-7): NAGVMQNPRHLVRRRGQEARLRCSPMKGHSHVYWYRQLPEEGLKFMVYLQKENIIDESGMPKERFSAEFPKEGPSILRIQQVVRGDSAAYFCASSPGTRTGSYEQYFGPGTRLTVT.

This chain joins TRBV19 and TRBJ1-6; 7 bases are shared with TRBD1. Trimming at V came to 6 bases and at J to 7 bases, leaving 6 bases not matched to a gene. The CDR3 consists of 14 residues. Per the germline V gene, CDR1 is LNHDA and CDR2 is SQIVND (reference sequence). CDR3 region: CASRRGGTNSPLHF. The CDR3, as DNA: TGTGCCAGTAGGAGAGGGGGCACCAATTCACCCCTCCACTTT.

This chain uses TRBV7-9 with TRBJ1-1, with D tentatively TRBD1 (5 bases). This CDR3 comprises 13 residues. Trimming removed 1 base at V and 11 bases at J, with 14 bases between. Germline V lookup: CDR1 SEHNR, CDR2 FQNEAQ (reference sequence). The DNA for the CDR3 is TGTGCCAGCAGCTTAGGGCCGCAGGGTGTCGCTTTCTTT. Protein product: CASSLGPQGVAFF.

The rearrangement joins TRBV6-6 to TRBJ1-1; D gene uncertain. The CDR3 has 13 residues. Germline assignment: CDR1 MNHNY and CDR2 SVGAGI (reference sequence). V dropped 7 bases and J dropped 5 bases, with 14 bases sitting between them. Here the CDR3 reads CASKNPSETEAFF. The CDR3 coding sequence is TGTGCCAGCAAGAACCCCTCTGAGACTGAAGCTTTCTTT.

J is TRBJ2-7 and V is TRBV25-1; D not resolved. Germline V gives CDR1 MGHDK, CDR2 SYGVNS. The CDR3 loop spans 12 amino acids. Trimming shortened V by 3 bases and J by 2 bases, and 5 bases separated the two germline ends. The DNA of the CDR3 is TGTGCCAGCAGTGACCCCGCCTACGAGCAGTACTTC. The encoded protein is CASSDPAYEQYF.

The chain is built from TRBV5-1 and TRBJ2-7, with 10 bases lining up with TRBD2. The V segment lost 0 bases and the J segment 3 bases; nucleotides outside the gene matches: 3. This CDR3 is 15 amino acids long. The V gene's germline CDR1 is SGHRS and CDR2 YFSETQ. In DNA form, the CDR3 reads TGCGCCAGCAGCTTGGACACTAGCGGGGTCTACGAGCAGTACTTC. The encoded protein is CASSLDTSGVYEQYF.

V usage is TRBV6-1 and J usage is TRBJ1-1; no clear D. The CDR3 spans 12 residues. Germline assignment: CDR1 MNHNS and CDR2 SASEGT. V lost 5 bases and J lost 4, with 8 bases in between. CDR3 in amino acids: CASSRQATEAFF. The CDR3, as DNA: TGTGCCAGCAGTCGGCAGGCCACTGAAGCTTTCTTT.

This chain links TRBV6-5 with TRBJ2-1; no clear D gene. CDR1 and CDR2 (germline): MNHEY, SVGAGI. The CDR3 has 15 amino acids. With 0 bases removed from V and 8 bases from J, the gap between germline ends came to 14 bases. As DNA, the CDR3 is TGTGCCAGCAGTTACTCGATCCTAGAGATCGATGAGCAGTTCTTC. This encodes CASSYSILEIDEQFF.

This rearrangement joins TRBV18 to TRBJ2-1; a weak D match, TRBD2 (6 bases). The CDR3 totals 16 residues. V was shortened by 3 bases and J by 7 bases, with 19 bases between the two germline ends. Germline CDR1 KGHSH, CDR2 LQKENI. As DNA, the CDR3 is TGTGCCAGCTCACCCGCTAGGGACTGGCGGGGTAATGAGCAGTTCTTC. Translating gives CASSPARDWRGNEQFF.

The V gene is TRBV19, the J gene TRBJ2-7; tentative D call: TRBD2 (6 bases). This CDR3 region has 13 residues. Trimming took 3 bases from V and 5 from J, leaving 11 bases between them. Germline V lookup: CDR1 LNHDA, CDR2 SQIVND (reference sequence). CDR3 sequence: CASSMVGSNEQYF. CDR3 coding DNA: TGTGCCAGTAGTATGGTCGGGAGCAACGAGCAGTACTTC.

This sequence joins TRBV30 and TRBJ1-2, with D perhaps TRBD1 (6 bases). The CDR3 loop spans 11 amino acids. The V gene's germline CDR1 is GTSNPN and CDR2 SVGIG (reference sequence). Trimming pared 3 bases from V and 7 bases from J, leaving 9 bases between. The CDR3 region has the DNA TGTGCCTGGAGGACAGGATTTGGCTACACCTTC. It codes for CAWRTGFGYTF.

The chain combines TRBV5-6 with TRBJ2-3; 8 bases line up with TRBD1. This CDR3 comprises 15 residues. Germline loops: CDR1 SGHDT, CDR2 YYEEEE. V was pared by 2 bases and J by 6 bases, with 8 bases of the junction left unmatched. The chain's CDR3 is CASSFLTGALDTQYF. The CDR3 DNA reads TGTGCCAGCAGCTTCTTGACAGGGGCGTTGGATACGCAGTATTTT.

This chain joins TRBV2 and TRBJ2-7; 10 bases are a match to TRBD1. The CDR3 is 15 residues long. Germline trimming cut 8 bases from V and 4 bases from J; bases unmatched to any gene: 11. Germline V gene data show CDR1 as SNHLY and CDR2 as FYNNEI. The CDR3 nucleotides read TGTGCCAGCTCACCAATGGGGACAGGGGTTTACGAGCAGTACTTC. It yields the protein CASSPMGTGVYEQYF.

The V gene is TRBV7-2, the J gene TRBJ2-7; possibly TRBD2 for D (5 bases). V lost 1 base and J 2 bases, leaving 18 bases between the germline ends. The CDR3 extends over 17 amino acids. CDR1 and CDR2 (germline): SGHTA, FQGNSA. The CDR3 nucleotides are TGTGCCAGCAGCTTAGGGTGGGCTAGAGGAGGCCCCTACGAGCAGTACTTC. Protein sequence: CASSLGWARGGPYEQYF.